This T cell receptor (beta chain) appears in the sequencing data of a study of T-cell memory formation after mild COVID-19. MiXCR was run by TCRdb on the 5' RACE reads, yielding one entry per CDR3 protein. The sample holds approximately 260,000 distinct CDR3 sequences; roughly 17% are singletons and the top ten take roughly 23%. Trimming cost V 7 bases and J 4 bases; bases outside gene matches: 2. Germline assignment: CDR1 SQVTM and CDR2 ANQGSEA. The CDR3 totals 12 residues. Sequenced sample: PBMCs or a T cell subset sorted from them (not recorded which). The source is a man younger than 35 who had mild COVID-19 (a few samples of this study predate the infection). Cell type and time point are not known. The V gene is TRBV29-1, the J gene TRBJ1-3, with TRBD1 matching 9 bases. CDR3 loop: CSGTGDGNTIYF. CDR3 bases: TGCAGCGGGACAGGGGACGGAAACACCATATATTTT.